This T cell receptor beta chain was captured in a study of cytomegalovirus exposure and HLA in healthy donors. Germline V gene sequence: CDR1 SEHNR, CDR2 FQNEAQ (reference sequence). The CDR3 runs 19 residues. J lost 0 bases, V lost 6 bases, and 16 bases had no gene match. Study observations and caveats: Sequencing likely produced, as an artifact, a cluster of highly shared sequence variants.

The study ran its PCR with 60 Vbeta and 13 Jbeta primers. Here immunoSEQ multiplex PCR was the method, and the copy in TCRdb shows in-frame clones only, minus some. The sample includes 100,000 to 150,000 clones, roughly 78% seen only once; the top ten take less than 5%. As concerns this clone: Its antigen is undetermined.

The sequencing sample was made of PBMCs. This sequence was found in a man aged 25-40 years in good health and CMV-seronegative. V usage is TRBV7-9 and J usage is TRBJ2-1, with 8 bases aligning to TRBD2. The DNA for the CDR3 is TGTGCCAGCAGTTCTACTCGACTAGCGACAACCCCCTCCTACAATGAGCAGTTCTTC. This encodes CASSSTRLATTPSYNEQFF.